The text below deals with one TCR beta chain. Its target is not known. Indicated time point: week 23, last vaccination. In every dose of vaccine, 300 ug of mutant IDH1 20-mer peptide was given alongside topical imiquimod. Astrocytomas that were new, WHO grade 3 or 4, IDH1-mutant and ATRX-lost were present in the donors. The data were produced by immunoSEQ multiplex PCR, yet TCRdb's version contains in-frame clones alone and is incomplete. The sample records almost 85,000 clones, approximately 85% being singletons. This record belongs to a study of a mutant IDH1 vaccine in newly diagnosed glioma. For the study at large: Vaccination followed radiotherapy alone by 4-6 weeks, or accompanied temozolomide cycles. Treated patients comprised approximately 60% males and around 40% females, mean age about 38 years.

The TCR originated in a man under 40 with glioma. Some clones in this sample may be carry-over from other donors' samples. Sequencing was performed on PBMCs, taken from a glioma patient whose treatment included an IDH1 peptide vaccine.

As DNA, the CDR3 is TGTGCCAGCAGGTTCGGACTAGCGGGAGTGGAGACCCAGTACTTC. This encodes CASRFGLAGVETQYF. The chain links TRBV11-1 to TRBJ2-5, with TRBD2 identical over 13 bases. The V gene's germline CDR1 is SGHAT and CDR2 FQDESV (reference sequence). The CDR3 has 15 amino acids. V lost 6 bases to trimming and J lost 5 bases; unmatched junction nucleotides: 6.